This TCR beta chain was identified during a study of shared clonotypes between healthy human individuals. Clones were read by immunoSEQ multiplex PCR, and TCRdb kept only the in-frame ones, dropping some. Of a few hundred thousand clones listed, about 96% were seen once; the top ten hold less than 0.35%. CDR3 length: 22 residues. V lost 6 bases and J lost 4; bases outside the gene matches: 26. Germline V lookup: CDR1 MNHEY, CDR2 SMNVEV (reference sequence). The sequenced sample consisted of memory CD8+ T cells sorted from blood. As for subset: CD45RO+ cells pooled with CCR7-negative TemRA cells. V usage is TRBV27 and J usage is TRBJ2-7, with TRBD2 identical over 14 bases. This TCR came from a man under 40 in good health. In nucleotides, the CDR3 is TGTGCCAGCAGGCGGCTTGGGACTAGCGGGAGAGGGCCTCGAATCAACCGTTACGAGCAGTACTTC. Protein: CASRRLGTSGRGPRINRYEQYF.